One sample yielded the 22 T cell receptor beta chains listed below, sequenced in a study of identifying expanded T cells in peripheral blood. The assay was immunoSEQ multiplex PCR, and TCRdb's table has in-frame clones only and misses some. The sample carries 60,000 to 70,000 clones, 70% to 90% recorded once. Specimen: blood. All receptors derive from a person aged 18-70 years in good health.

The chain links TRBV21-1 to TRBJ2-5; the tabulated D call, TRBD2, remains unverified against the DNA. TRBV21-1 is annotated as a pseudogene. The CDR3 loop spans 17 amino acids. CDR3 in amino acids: CASSKALSPGRVQTQYF. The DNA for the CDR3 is TGTGCCAGCAGCAAAGCGCTTTCGCCTGGGAGGGTTCAGACCCAGTACTTC.

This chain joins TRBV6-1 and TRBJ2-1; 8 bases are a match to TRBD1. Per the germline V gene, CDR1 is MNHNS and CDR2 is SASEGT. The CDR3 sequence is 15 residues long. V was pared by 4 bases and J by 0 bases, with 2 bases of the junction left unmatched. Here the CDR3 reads CASSATGGSYNEQFF. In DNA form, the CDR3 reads TGTGCCAGCAGTGCAACAGGGGGCTCCTACAATGAGCAGTTCTTC.

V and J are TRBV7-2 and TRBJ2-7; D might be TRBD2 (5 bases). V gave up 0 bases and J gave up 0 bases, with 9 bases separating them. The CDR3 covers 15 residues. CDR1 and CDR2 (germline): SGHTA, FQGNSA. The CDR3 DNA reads TGTGCCAGCAGCTTAGCCAGCGGCAGCTCCTACGAGCAGTACTTC. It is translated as CASSLASGSSYEQYF.

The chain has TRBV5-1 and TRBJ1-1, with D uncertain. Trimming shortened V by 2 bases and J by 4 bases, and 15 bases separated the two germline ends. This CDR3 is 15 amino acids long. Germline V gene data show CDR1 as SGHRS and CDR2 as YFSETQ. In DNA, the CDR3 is TGCGCCAGCAGCTTACGGCCCGACTCGGGCACTGAAGCTTTCTTT. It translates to CASSLRPDSGTEAFF.

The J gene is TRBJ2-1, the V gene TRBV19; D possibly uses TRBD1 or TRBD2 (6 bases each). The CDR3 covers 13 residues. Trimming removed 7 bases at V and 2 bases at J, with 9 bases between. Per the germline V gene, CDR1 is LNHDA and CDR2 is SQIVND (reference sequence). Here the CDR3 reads CASKGGPYNEQFF. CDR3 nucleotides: TGTGCCAGTAAGGGGGGCCCCTACAATGAGCAGTTCTTC.

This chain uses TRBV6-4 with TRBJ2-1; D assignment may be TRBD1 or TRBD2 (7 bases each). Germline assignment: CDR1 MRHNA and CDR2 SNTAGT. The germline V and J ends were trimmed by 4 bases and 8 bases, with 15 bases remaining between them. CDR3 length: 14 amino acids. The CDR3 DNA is TGTGCCAGCAGTGCCAGGGGGGGGGCCCATGAGCAGTTCTTC. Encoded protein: CASSARGGAHEQFF.

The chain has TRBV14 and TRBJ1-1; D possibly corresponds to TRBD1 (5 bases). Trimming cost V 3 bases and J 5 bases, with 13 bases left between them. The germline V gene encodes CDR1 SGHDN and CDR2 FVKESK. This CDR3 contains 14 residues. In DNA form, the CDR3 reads TGTGCCAGCAGCCAGGGGGGGATTGCTACTGAAGCTTTCTTT. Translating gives CASSQGGIATEAFF.

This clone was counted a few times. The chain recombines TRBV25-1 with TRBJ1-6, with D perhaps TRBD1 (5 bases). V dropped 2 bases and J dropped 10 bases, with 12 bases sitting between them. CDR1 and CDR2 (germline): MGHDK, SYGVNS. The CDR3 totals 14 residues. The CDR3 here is CASSEGQGRSPLHF. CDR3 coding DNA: TGTGCCAGCAGTGAAGGTCAGGGCAGATCACCCCTCCACTTT.

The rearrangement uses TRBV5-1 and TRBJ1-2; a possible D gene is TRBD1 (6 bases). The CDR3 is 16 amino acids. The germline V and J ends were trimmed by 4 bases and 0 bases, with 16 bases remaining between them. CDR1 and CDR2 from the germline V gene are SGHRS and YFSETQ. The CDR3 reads CASSLTSGAANYGYTF. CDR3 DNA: TGCGCCAGCAGCCTAACATCAGGGGCCGCTAACTATGGCTACACCTTC.

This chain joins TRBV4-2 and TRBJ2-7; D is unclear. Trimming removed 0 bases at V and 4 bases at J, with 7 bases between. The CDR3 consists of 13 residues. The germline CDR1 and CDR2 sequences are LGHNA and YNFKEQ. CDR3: CASSQDNLYEQYF. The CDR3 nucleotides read TGTGCCAGCAGCCAAGATAATCTTTACGAGCAGTACTTC.

CDR3 sequence reads: CASSIRPNVEKLFF. For the CDR3, the DNA is TGTGCCAGTAGTATCAGACCTAATGTGGAAAAACTGTTTTTT. The chain couples TRBV19 to TRBJ1-4; D ambiguous. Germline CDR1 and CDR2: LNHDA and SQIVND (reference sequence). The CDR3 totals 14 residues. V lost 3 bases to trimming and J lost 8 bases, with 13 bases between them.

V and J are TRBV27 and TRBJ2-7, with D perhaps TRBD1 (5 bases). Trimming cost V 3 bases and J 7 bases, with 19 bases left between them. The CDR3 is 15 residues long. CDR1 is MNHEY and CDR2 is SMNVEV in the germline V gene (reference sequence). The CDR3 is CASSLAGARVGEQYF. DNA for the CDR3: TGTGCCAGCAGTTTGGCAGGTGCCAGGGTCGGAGAGCAGTACTTC.

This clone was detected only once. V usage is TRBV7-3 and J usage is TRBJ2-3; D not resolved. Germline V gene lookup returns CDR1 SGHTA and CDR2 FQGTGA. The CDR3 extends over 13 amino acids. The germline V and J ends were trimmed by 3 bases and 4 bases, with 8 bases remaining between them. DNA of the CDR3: TGTGCCAGCAGCTTGGGGTTCCCAGATACGCAGTATTTT. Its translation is CASSLGFPDTQYF.

The CDR3 DNA is TGTGCCAGCAGTTTGCTAGCGGGGGTCACAGATACGCAGTATTTT. Protein: CASSLLAGVTDTQYF. V is TRBV28 and J is TRBJ2-3; 10 positions match TRBD2. Trimming removed 3 bases from V and 2 bases from J; junction bases left unmatched: 2. Germline V gives CDR1 MDHEN, CDR2 SYDVKM. The CDR3 is 15 amino acids.

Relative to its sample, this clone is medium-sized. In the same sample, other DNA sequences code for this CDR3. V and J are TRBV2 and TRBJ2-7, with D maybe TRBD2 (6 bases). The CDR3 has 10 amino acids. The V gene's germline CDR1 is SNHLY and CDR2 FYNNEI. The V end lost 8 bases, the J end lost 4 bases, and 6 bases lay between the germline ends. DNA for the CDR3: TGTGCCAGCGGGACTTACGAGCAGTACTTC. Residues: CASGTYEQYF.

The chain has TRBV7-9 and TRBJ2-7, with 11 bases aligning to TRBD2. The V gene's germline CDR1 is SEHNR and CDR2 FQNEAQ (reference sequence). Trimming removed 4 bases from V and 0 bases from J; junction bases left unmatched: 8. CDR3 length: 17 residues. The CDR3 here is CASSYSGRASSSYEQYF. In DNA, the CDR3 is TGTGCCAGCAGCTATAGCGGGAGGGCCTCCTCCTCCTACGAGCAGTACTTC. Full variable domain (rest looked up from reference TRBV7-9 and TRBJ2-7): DTGVSQNPRHKITKRGQNVTFRCDPISEHNRLYWYRQTLGQGPEFLTYFQNEAQLEKSRLLSDRFSAERPKGSFSTLEIQRTEQGDSAMYLCASSYSGRASSSYEQYFGPGTRLTVT.

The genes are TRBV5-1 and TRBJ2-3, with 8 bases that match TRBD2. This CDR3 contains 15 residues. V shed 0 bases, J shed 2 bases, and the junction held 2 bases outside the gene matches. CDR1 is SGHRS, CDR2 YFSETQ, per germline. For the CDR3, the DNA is TGCGCCAGCAGCTTGGACGGGGGGGACACAGATACGCAGTATTTT. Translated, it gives CASSLDGGDTDTQYF.

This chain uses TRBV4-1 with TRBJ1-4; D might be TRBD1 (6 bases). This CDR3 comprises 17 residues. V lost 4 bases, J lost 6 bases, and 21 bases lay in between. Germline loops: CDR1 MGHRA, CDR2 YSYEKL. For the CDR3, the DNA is TGCGCCAGCAGCCGGACAGCGGGGTCCCGATGGGATGAAAAACTGTTTTTT. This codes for CASSRTAGSRWDEKLFF.

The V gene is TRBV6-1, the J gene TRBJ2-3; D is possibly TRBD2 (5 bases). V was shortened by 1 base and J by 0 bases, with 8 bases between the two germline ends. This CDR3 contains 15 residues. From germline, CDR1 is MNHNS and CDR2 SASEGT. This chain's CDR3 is CASSEVSGSTDTQYF. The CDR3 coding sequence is TGTGCCAGCAGTGAAGTCAGCGGTAGCACAGATACGCAGTATTTT.

CDR3 coding DNA: TGTGCCAGCAGTAGCCTGGTCGGAACTGAAGCTTTCTTT. Amino acids: CASSSLVGTEAFF. This rearrangement joins TRBV27 to TRBJ1-1; D gene uncertain. The CDR3 sequence is 13 residues long. CDR1 and CDR2 from the germline V gene are MNHEY and SMNVEV (reference sequence). The germline V and J ends were trimmed by 5 bases and 5 bases, with 12 bases remaining between them.

The CDR3 nucleotides read TGCGCCAGCAGGACAGGGGAGGACCAGTACTTC. Its translation is CASRTGEDQYF. The chain recombines TRBV5-1 with TRBJ2-5; 8 nucleotides agree with TRBD1. The CDR3 is made up of 11 amino acids. Trimming cost V 5 bases and J 10 bases; bases outside gene matches: 4. Germline CDR1 reads SGHRS; CDR2 reads YFSETQ.

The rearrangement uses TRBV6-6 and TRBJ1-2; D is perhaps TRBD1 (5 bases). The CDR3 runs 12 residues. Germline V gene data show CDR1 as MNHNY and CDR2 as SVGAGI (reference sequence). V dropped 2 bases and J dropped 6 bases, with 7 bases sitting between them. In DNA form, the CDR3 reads TGTGCCAGCAGTTACGGGGCAGATGGCTACACCTTC. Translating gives CASSYGADGYTF.